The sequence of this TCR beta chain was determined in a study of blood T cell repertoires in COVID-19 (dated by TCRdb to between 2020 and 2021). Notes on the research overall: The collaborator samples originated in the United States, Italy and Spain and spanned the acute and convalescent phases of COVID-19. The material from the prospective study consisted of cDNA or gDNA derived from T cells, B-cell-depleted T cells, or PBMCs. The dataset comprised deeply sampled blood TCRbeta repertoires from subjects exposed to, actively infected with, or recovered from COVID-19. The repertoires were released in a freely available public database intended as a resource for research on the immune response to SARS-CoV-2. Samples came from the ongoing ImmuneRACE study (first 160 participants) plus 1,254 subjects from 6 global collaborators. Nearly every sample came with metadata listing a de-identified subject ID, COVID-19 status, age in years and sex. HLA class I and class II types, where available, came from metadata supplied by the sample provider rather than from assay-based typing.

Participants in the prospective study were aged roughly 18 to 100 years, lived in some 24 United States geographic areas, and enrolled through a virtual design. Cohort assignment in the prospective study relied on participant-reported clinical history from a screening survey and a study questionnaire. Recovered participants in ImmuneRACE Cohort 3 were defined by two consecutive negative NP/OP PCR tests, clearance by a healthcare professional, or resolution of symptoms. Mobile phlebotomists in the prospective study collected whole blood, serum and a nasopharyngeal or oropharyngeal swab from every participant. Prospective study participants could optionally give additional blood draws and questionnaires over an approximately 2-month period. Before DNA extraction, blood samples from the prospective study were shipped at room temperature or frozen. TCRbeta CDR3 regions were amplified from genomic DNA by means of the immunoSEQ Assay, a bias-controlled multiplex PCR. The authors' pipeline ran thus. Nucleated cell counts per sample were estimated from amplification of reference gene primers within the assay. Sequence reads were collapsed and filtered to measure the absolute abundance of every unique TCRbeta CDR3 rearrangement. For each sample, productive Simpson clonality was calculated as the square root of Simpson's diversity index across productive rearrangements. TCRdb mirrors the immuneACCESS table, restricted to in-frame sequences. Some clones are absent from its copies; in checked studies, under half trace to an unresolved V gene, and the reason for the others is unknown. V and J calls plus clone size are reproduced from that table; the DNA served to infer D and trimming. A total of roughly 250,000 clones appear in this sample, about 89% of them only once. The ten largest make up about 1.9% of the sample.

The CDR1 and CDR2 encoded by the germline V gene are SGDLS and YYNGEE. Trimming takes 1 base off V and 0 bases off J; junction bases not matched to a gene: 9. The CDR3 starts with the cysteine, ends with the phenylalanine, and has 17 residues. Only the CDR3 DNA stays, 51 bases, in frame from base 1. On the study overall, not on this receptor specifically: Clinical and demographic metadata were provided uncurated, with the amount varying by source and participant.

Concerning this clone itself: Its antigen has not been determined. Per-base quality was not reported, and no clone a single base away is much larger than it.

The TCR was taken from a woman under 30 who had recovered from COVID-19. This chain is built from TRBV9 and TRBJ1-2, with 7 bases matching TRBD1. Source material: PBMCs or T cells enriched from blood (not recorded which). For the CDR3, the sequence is CASSVLTGPLANYGYTF. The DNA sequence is TGTGCCAGCAGCGTACTGACAGGGCCCTTAGCTAACTATGGCTACACCTTC.